This entry concerns a single T cell receptor (beta chain). Original data processing: Amplification of reference gene primers was used by the study to estimate nucleated cell counts. Some clones are missing from TCRdb's copy, which holds only in-frame ones; the method was immunoSEQ multiplex PCR. Clone size and V and J calls were adopted from that table, with D and trimming inferred from the DNA. The repertoire holds fewer than 200,000 clones, with around 82% as singletons. V was clipped by 6 bases and J by 2 bases, with 14 bases between them. This CDR3 spans 14 amino acids. Germline assignment: CDR1 SGHTA and CDR2 FQGNSA. This record belongs to a study of blood T cell repertoires in COVID-19. Overall study context: Samples came from the United States, Italy and Spain, spanning acute and convalescent COVID-19. Nucleic acid was either cDNA or gDNA, and it came from T cells, B-cell-depleted T cells, or PBMCs.

V and J are TRBV7-2 and TRBJ2-7, with a possible D match to TRBD1 (6 bases). The TCR was taken from a man in his 60s who had recovered from COVID-19. Sequences were obtained from peripheral blood. The CDR3 bases are TGTGCCAGCAGGGGGCCAGGGGAAGCCTACGAGCAGTACTTC. It is translated as CASRGPGEAYEQYF.